The next 30 T cell receptor beta chains were all read from a single sample in a study of identical twins. TCRdb reprocessed the 5' RACE reads via MiXCR and lists one record per CDR3 protein. Among 500,000 to 600,000 distinct CDR3 sequences, 20% to 25% were seen once, and the ten largest hold around 0.91%. This sample was also put to use in a study of T cells expressing NK-cell markers.

The sequencing sample was made of CD4+ T cells sorted from blood. These receptors all come from a woman between 18 and 29 years old in good health.

The genes are TRBV5-6 and TRBJ1-1; TRBD1 aligns across 7 bases. Trimming took 4 bases from V and 0 from J; bases not matched to a gene: 9. Germline V lookup: CDR1 SGHDT, CDR2 YYEEEE. This CDR3 has 16 residues. As DNA, the CDR3 is TGTGCCAGCAGCCGGGACAGACTAGACTTGAACACTGAAGCTTTCTTT. Protein: CASSRDRLDLNTEAFF.

In its sample, this clonotype was seen many times. The chain uses TRBV7-2 and TRBJ2-3; D unresolved. Germline V gives CDR1 SGHTA, CDR2 FQGNSA. The CDR3 is 12 residues long. The germline V and J ends were trimmed by 4 bases and 6 bases, with 8 bases remaining between them. This CDR3 is CASSSLRDTQYF. The CDR3 DNA sequence: TGTGCCAGCAGCTCACTAAGGGATACGCAGTATTTT. The full variable domain, completed using reference TRBV7-2 and TRBJ2-3, is GAGVSQSPSNKVTEKGKDVELRCDPISGHTALYWYRQSLGQGLEFLIYFQGNSAPDKSGLPSDRFSAERTGGSVSTLTIQRTQQEDSAVYLCASSSLRDTQYFGPGTRLTVL.

This clonotype was recorded a few times. J is TRBJ2-3 and V is TRBV20-1; the D is unclear. Per germline, CDR1 DFQATT and CDR2 SNEGSKA (reference sequence). The V and J ends lost 3 bases and 6 bases respectively, with 22 bases between them. The CDR3 consists of 16 residues. CDR3 sequence reads: CSARNSVPAFRDTQYF. CDR3 sequence (DNA): TGCAGTGCTAGGAATAGTGTCCCGGCGTTTCGGGATACGCAGTATTTT.

Only a few counts were recorded for this clonotype. The chain couples TRBV6-5 to TRBJ1-2; D may be TRBD1 (6 bases). The CDR3 sequence is 12 residues long. Germline CDR1 reads MNHEY; CDR2 reads SVGAGI. The V gene lost 8 bases and the J gene lost 4 bases, with 11 bases spanning the gap. The CDR3 protein is CASGGGFYGYTF. The DNA of the CDR3 is TGTGCCAGCGGGGGGGGCTTCTATGGCTACACCTTC.

This clonotype was detected a few times. The CDR3 DNA is TGCAGCGTTGTTGGGAGTAGCACAGATACGCAGTATTTT. Amino acid sequence: CSVVGSSTDTQYF. J is TRBJ2-3 and V is TRBV29-1; perhaps TRBD2 as D (5 bases). Between the trimmed V and J ends, which lost 4 bases and 0 bases, there was a span of 8 bases. This CDR3 is 13 amino acids long. Per the germline V gene, CDR1 is SQVTM and CDR2 is ANQGSEA.

This clonotype was recorded at least ten times. The chain joins TRBV12-3 or TRBV12-4 to TRBJ2-1; TRBD2 aligns across 8 bases. V dropped 5 bases and J dropped 6; count of bases not matched to a gene: 15. The CDR3 extends over 17 amino acids. The CDR3 region has the DNA TGTGCCAGCAGTCTCAGAACCTCCGGGACTAGGCCCAATGAGCAGTTCTTC. This sequence encodes CASSLRTSGTRPNEQFF.

The J gene is TRBJ2-6, the V gene TRBV5-6, with 8 bases lining up with TRBD2. The CDR3 is made up of 18 amino acids. V shed 3 bases and J 0 bases; nucleotides not matched to a gene: 8. The germline V gene has CDR1 SGHDT and CDR2 YYEEEE. The CDR3 region has the DNA TGTGCCAGCAGCTCCTTAGCGGGACCTAGCTCTGGGGCCAACGTCCTGACTTTC. Translation: CASSSLAGPSSGANVLTF.

This clonotype was recorded a few times. The chain carries TRBV24-1 and TRBJ2-3; D remains unclear. The germline gives CDR1 KGHDR, CDR2 SFDVKD. CDR3 length equals 11 residues. Trimming left V 6 bases short and J 5 bases short, with 5 bases between. The CDR3 DNA is TGTGCCACCAGTACGGGAGATACGCAGTATTTT. It translates to CATSTGDTQYF.

The rearrangement joins TRBV20-1 to TRBJ2-7; a possible D gene is TRBD2 (6 bases). CDR1 DFQATT and CDR2 SNEGSKA come from the germline V gene (reference sequence). CDR3 size: 15 residues. The ends were cut back, 4 bases at V and 0 bases at J, with 16 bases in the middle. Here the CDR3 reads CSAKWTTTASYEQYF. The DNA for the CDR3 is TGCAGTGCTAAGTGGACTACCACCGCCTCCTACGAGCAGTACTTC.

This chain links TRBV7-8 with TRBJ2-5, with 9 bases fitting TRBD1. V lost 3 bases to trimming and J lost 4 bases; unmatched junction nucleotides: 9. Germline CDR1 SGHVS, CDR2 FQNEAQ. This CDR3 has 16 amino acids. The CDR3 region has the DNA TGTGCCAGCAGCTTGCTACCGGGACAGGGCGGAGAGACCCAGTACTTC. Translation: CASSLLPGQGGETQYF.

This clonotype was observed a few times. This chain joins TRBV20-1 and TRBJ2-3; a possible D gene is TRBD2 (7 bases). Germline CDR1 is DFQATT and CDR2 is SNEGSKA (reference sequence). The V end lost 3 bases, the J end lost 2 bases, and 21 bases lay between the germline ends. The CDR3 is 17 amino acids. In DNA form, the CDR3 reads TGCAGTGCTAGGCTGCCTTTGACGGGGGGCCTCACAGATACGCAGTATTTT. It specifies CSARLPLTGGLTDTQYF.

The CDR3 region is CSGKQGRGSRNTIYF. The CDR3, as DNA: TGCAGCGGCAAACAGGGGAGAGGTAGTAGAAACACCATATATTTT. The V and J genes are TRBV20-1 and TRBJ1-3, with 7 bases fitting TRBD1. This CDR3 is 15 amino acids long. The germline gives CDR1 DFQATT, CDR2 SNEGSKA (reference sequence).

The chain employs TRBV5-1 and TRBJ2-1, with TRBD2 identical over 9 bases. CDR3 size: 13 residues. Germline V gene sequence: CDR1 SGHRS, CDR2 YFSETQ. After removal of 4 bases from V and 12 bases from J, the junction contained 8 bases not matched to a gene. The DNA for the CDR3 is TGCGCCAGCAGCGGCGGACTAGCGCTGAGGCAGTTCTTC. Residues: CASSGGLALRQFF.

In this sample, this clonotype turned up a few times. The V and J genes are TRBV7-3 and TRBJ1-1; 7 nucleotides match TRBD1. The CDR3 is 13 amino acids. From germline, CDR1 is SGHTA and CDR2 FQGTGA. Trimming removed 5 bases from V and 6 bases from J; junction bases left unmatched: 6. CDR3 in amino acids: CASSPDRDAEAFF. The CDR3 nucleotides read TGTGCCAGCAGCCCCGACAGGGATGCTGAAGCTTTCTTT.

This clonotype has only a few counts. CDR3 in amino acids: CASRTSGDRLGFIDTQYF. The CDR3 DNA sequence: TGTGCCAGCAGGACTAGCGGGGACCGTCTGGGGTTTATCGATACGCAGTATTTT. The chain recombines TRBV28 with TRBJ2-3, with TRBD2 matching over 11 bases. From germline, CDR1 is MDHEN and CDR2 SYDVKM. CDR3 size: 18 residues. V gave up 6 bases and J gave up 6 bases; unmatched junction bases: 17.

This clonotype has just a few counts. The chain uses TRBV20-1 and TRBJ2-1, with 11 bases aligning to TRBD2. The V and J ends lost 6 bases and 4 bases, in that order; junction bases with no gene match: 14. This CDR3 is built from 17 residues. The V gene's germline CDR1 is DFQATT and CDR2 SNEGSKA (reference sequence). The CDR3 DNA reads as TGCAGTGCCCCCTCCCTAGCGGGAGGCTCCCATTACAATGAGCAGTTCTTC. Translated: CSAPSLAGGSHYNEQFF.

In this sample, this clonotype turned up a few times. This chain links TRBV29-1 with TRBJ2-6, with D unclear. Germline assignment: CDR1 SQVTM and CDR2 ANQGSEA. CDR3 length equals 16 residues. Trimming stripped 0 bases from V and 0 bases from J, with 9 bases between. The CDR3 loop is CSVEEQLSSGANVLTF. CDR3 DNA: TGCAGCGTTGAAGAACAGCTAAGCTCTGGGGCCAACGTCCTGACTTTC.

This clonotype was counted between two and nine times. The rearrangement joins TRBV10-3 to TRBJ2-5, with D tentatively TRBD1 (6 bases). The ends were cut back, 11 bases at V and 5 bases at J, with 15 bases in the middle. The CDR3 covers 12 residues. Germline CDR1 ENHRY, CDR2 SYGVKD. CDR3 nucleotide sequence: TGTGCCGCCCGGACAGCGCGGGAGACCCAGTACTTC. Translation: CAARTARETQYF.

The chain joins TRBV7-9 to TRBJ1-1; D uncertain. V lost 6 bases and J 0 bases, leaving 11 bases between the germline ends. The CDR3 is made up of 14 amino acids. The V gene's germline CDR1 is SEHNR and CDR2 FQNEAQ (reference sequence). Written as DNA, the CDR3 is TGTGCCAGCAGTTCGACGGAGATGAACACTGAAGCTTTCTTT. As protein: CASSSTEMNTEAFF.

A few counts support this clonotype. The rearrangement joins TRBV27 to TRBJ2-5, with TRBD2 matching 11 bases. Unmatched junction bases numbered 0, after V lost 5 bases and J lost 4 bases. This CDR3 spans 13 amino acids. The V gene's germline CDR1 is MNHEY and CDR2 SMNVEV (reference sequence). CDR3 nucleotides: TGTGCCAGCAGTGGGACTAGCGGAGAGACCCAGTACTTC. This codes for CASSGTSGETQYF.

In this sample, this clonotype turned up a few times. J is TRBJ2-7 and V is TRBV28, with D possibly TRBD2 on 5 matching bases. The V end lost 4 bases, the J end lost 2 bases, and 12 bases lay between the germline ends. From germline, CDR1 is MDHEN and CDR2 SYDVKM. The CDR3 covers 14 residues. Written as DNA, the CDR3 is TGTGCCAGCAGTTACTACGGGATTACCTACGAGCAGTACTTC. Translation gives CASSYYGITYEQYF.

The table lists this clonotype with many counts. The V and J genes are TRBV7-7 and TRBJ2-2; 9 bases are shared with TRBD2. V shed 5 bases and J 1 base; nucleotides not matched to a gene: 2. The CDR3 spans 15 residues. Germline V gene lookup returns CDR1 SSHAT and CDR2 FNYEAQ (reference sequence). The CDR3 DNA is TGTGCCAGCAGCCTTAGCGGGGGGAACACCGGGGAGCTGTTTTTT. Amino acids: CASSLSGGNTGELFF.

The chain uses TRBV20-1 and TRBJ2-5; TRBD1 might be the D (6 bases). The germline V gene has CDR1 DFQATT and CDR2 SNEGSKA (reference sequence). CDR3 length: 12 amino acids. Deletions cut 5 bases from V and 4 bases from J, with 11 bases between. CDR3: CSAEQGTETQYF. The DNA of the CDR3 is TGCAGTGCTGAACAGGGTACAGAGACCCAGTACTTC.

This chain joins TRBV19 and TRBJ2-1; D is ambiguous. Trimming took off 1 base at V and 4 bases at J, with 11 bases between the two ends. The germline CDR1 and CDR2 sequences are LNHDA and SQIVND (reference sequence). The CDR3 runs 15 residues. CDR3 sequence: CASSIGALSYNEQFF. As DNA, the CDR3 is TGTGCCAGTAGTATAGGAGCTCTGTCGTACAATGAGCAGTTCTTC.

This clonotype was picked up a small number of times. This sequence joins TRBV24-1 and TRBJ2-7; the D gene could be TRBD1 or TRBD2 (5 bases each). CDR1 KGHDR and CDR2 SFDVKD come from the germline V gene. The CDR3 contains 13 residues. The V end was cut by 5 bases, the J end by 6 bases, with 13 bases between. Here the CDR3 DNA reads TGTGCCACCAGTGGAGGGGCAGGGCGCGAGCAGTACTTC. Its protein is CATSGGAGREQYF.

The genes are TRBV4-1 and TRBJ2-7; unclear D gene. V was cut by 3 bases and J by 3 bases, with 12 bases left in between. The CDR3 totals 14 residues. The germline V gene has CDR1 MGHRA and CDR2 YSYEKL. The CDR3 sequence: CASSQAGGYYEQYF. The DNA for the CDR3 is TGCGCCAGCAGCCAGGCCGGTGGGTACTACGAGCAGTACTTC.

This clonotype was counted between two and nine times. V is TRBV9 and J is TRBJ2-1; D remains unclear. The CDR3 contains 13 residues. Germline CDR1 SGDLS, CDR2 YYNGEE. Trimming removed 3 bases from V and 7 bases from J, with 11 bases in between. The DNA of the CDR3 is TGTGCCAGCAGCGGCCCTGGTCAGAATGAGCAGTTCTTC. The encoded protein is CASSGPGQNEQFF.

The CDR3 reads CASSLGGLNSPLHF. As DNA, the CDR3 is TGTGCCAGCAGCTTGGGCGGGCTTAATTCACCCCTCCACTTT. The chain has TRBV5-5 and TRBJ1-6; D call uncertain. The CDR3 extends over 14 amino acids. V lost 0 bases and J 6 bases, leaving 7 bases between the germline ends. The germline CDR1 and CDR2 sequences are SGHKS and YYEKEE (reference sequence).

This clonotype occurred many times. The chain joins TRBV25-1 to TRBJ2-7; possibly TRBD1 or TRBD2 for D (6 bases each). The CDR3 has 13 amino acids. Trimming took 7 bases from V and 3 from J, leaving 13 bases between them. Germline V lookup: CDR1 MGHDK, CDR2 SYGVNS. The CDR3, as DNA: TGTGCCAGCAAGGGGGGTCAGATCTACGAGCAGTACTTC. This gives the protein CASKGGQIYEQYF.

The sample holds a few counts of this clonotype. The V gene is TRBV20-1, the J gene TRBJ2-1; D possibly corresponds to TRBD1 (5 bases). The length of the CDR3 is 14 residues. Germline loops: CDR1 DFQATT, CDR2 SNEGSKA (reference sequence). The CDR3 reads CSPFQGLVVDEQFF. The CDR3 bases are TGCAGCCCCTTCCAGGGTCTCGTAGTGGATGAGCAGTTCTTC.